The present T cell receptor (beta chain) was sequenced within a study of control samples from healthy donors and cancer patients. Sequenced by immunoSEQ multiplex PCR; TCRdb stores in-frame clones only, minus some. The profile shows 45,000 to 60,000 clones, about 95% of them singletons. The germline CDR1 and CDR2 sequences are WNHNN and SYGVQD (reference sequence). Trimming shortened V by 5 bases and J by 4 bases, and 14 bases separated the two germline ends. This CDR3 is 14 amino acids long. The TCR sequence derives from a man younger than 40 in good health. The chain uses TRBV10-1 and TRBJ1-1, with D uncertain. The sample was blood. The CDR3 reads CASSPQRSGTEAFF. The CDR3 DNA follows: TGCGCCAGCAGTCCCCAGCGGTCAGGCACTGAAGCTTTCTTT.